The T cell receptor (beta chain) under discussion was sequenced for a study of blood T cell repertoires in COVID-19. In the study overall: From the United States, Italy and Spain came samples of acute and convalescent COVID-19. The cDNA or gDNA used as material had been derived from T cells, B-cell-depleted T cells, or PBMCs.

The CDR3 length is 15 residues. The germline V gene has CDR1 SGHKS and CDR2 YYEKEE (reference sequence). The V end lost 2 bases, the J end lost 7 bases, and 13 bases lay between the germline ends. The authors' processing: Nucleated cell counts were estimated from reference gene primer amplification. TCRdb's table, derived via immunoSEQ multiplex PCR, lists solely in-frame clones and lacks some. The D gene and trimming were derived from the DNA, and the V and J assignments and clone size from that table. In the table there are roughly 200,000 clones, around 80% of which are singletons. Input material: peripheral blood. This sequence originates from a woman in her 70s with acute or convalescent COVID-19. The chain links TRBV5-5 to TRBJ1-6, with D perhaps TRBD1 (5 bases). The CDR3: CASSLGEDGNSPLHF. The CDR3 DNA is TGTGCCAGCAGCTTAGGGGAGGACGGAAATTCACCCCTCCACTTT.